These 21 T cell receptor beta chains share one sample of origin, sequenced in a study of T cells in Graves' hyperthyroidism and ophthalmopathy. Amplification of TCR beta CDR3 regions was performed using RNA transcripts as template. TCR CDR3 underwent first-round RT-PCR with the HTBI primer set. TCRdb reanalysed the multiplex PCR reads using MiXCR and keeps one entry per CDR3 protein. The data show 200,000 to 250,000 distinct CDR3 sequences, with around 19% seen just once and roughly 44% held by the top ten. The sequenced material came from blood. The receptors derive from a man in his forties with Graves' hyperthyroidism.

This rearrangement joins TRBV20-1 to TRBJ2-7; 7 bases match TRBD1. V shed 5 bases, J shed 2 bases, and the junction held 6 bases outside the gene matches. The germline gives CDR1 DFQATT, CDR2 SNEGSKA (reference sequence). The CDR3 consists of 13 residues. CDR3 sequence (DNA): TGCAGTGCTCCGCGACAGGGCACCTACGAGCAGTACTTC. It is translated as CSAPRQGTYEQYF.

This clonotype was counted many times. The chain couples TRBV11-2 to TRBJ2-7; D is unresolved. This CDR3 has 13 residues. V shed 3 bases and J shed 2 bases, with 8 bases lying between them. Germline V gene data show CDR1 as SGHAT and CDR2 as FQNNGV. This chain's CDR3 is CASSFATPYEQYF. DNA for the CDR3: TGTGCCAGCAGCTTCGCCACTCCCTACGAGCAGTACTTC.

The chain combines TRBV27 with TRBJ1-6, with D tentatively TRBD1 (6 bases). V was shortened by 3 bases and J by 2 bases, with 8 bases between the two germline ends. CDR1 is MNHEY and CDR2 is SMNVEV in the germline V gene (reference sequence). The CDR3 is made up of 15 amino acids. The CDR3: CASSFQGTYNSPLHF. CDR3 DNA sequence: TGTGCCAGCAGTTTCCAGGGGACCTATAATTCACCCCTCCACTTT.

This clonotype was detected a few times. This rearrangement joins TRBV4-1 to TRBJ1-6; no firm D call. Germline CDR1 reads MGHRA; CDR2 reads YSYEKL. This CDR3 is built from 13 residues. V lost 1 base to trimming and J lost 10 bases, with 8 bases between them. CDR3 protein: CASSQARTSPLHF. For the CDR3, the DNA is TGCGCCAGCAGCCAAGCTAGGACCTCACCCCTCCACTTT.

This rearrangement joins TRBV9 to TRBJ2-2; perhaps TRBD2 as D (6 bases). The V gene lost 1 base and the J gene lost 7 bases, with 17 bases spanning the gap. This CDR3 has 16 amino acids. Germline V gene lookup returns CDR1 SGDLS and CDR2 YYNGEE. The CDR3 region is CASSVSPRRVIGELFF. The DNA for the CDR3 is TGTGCCAGCAGCGTATCGCCCCGGAGGGTCATCGGGGAGCTGTTTTTT. Complete variable domain (other parts from reference TRBV9 and TRBJ2-2): DSGVTQTPKHLITATGQRVTLRCSPRSGDLSVYWYQQSLDQGLQFLIQYYNGEERAKGNILERFSAQQFPDLHSELNLSSLELGDSALYFCASSVSPRRVIGELFFGEGSRLTVL.

There are many counts of this clonotype. V gene TRBV12-3 or TRBV12-4 combines with J gene TRBJ2-3; TRBD1 agrees at 10 bases. The ends lost 5 bases at V and 4 bases at J; junction bases unmatched: 9. CDR3 length equals 16 residues. Written as DNA, the CDR3 is TGTGCCAGCAGTCAAACTGGACAGGGGGGGGCAGATACGCAGTATTTT. Residues: CASSQTGQGGADTQYF.

This clonotype was picked up many times. This chain uses TRBV7-2 with TRBJ2-7; D unclear. Germline CDR1 reads SGHTA; CDR2 reads FQGNSA. Trimming pared 4 bases from V and 2 bases from J, leaving 12 bases between. The CDR3 covers 14 residues. The CDR3 protein is CASSWVLTTYEQYF. DNA of the CDR3: TGTGCCAGCAGCTGGGTCCTAACCACCTACGAGCAGTACTTC.

This clonotype was seen many times. The gene calls are TRBV20-1 and TRBJ1-5; 10 bases fit TRBD1. This CDR3 is 18 amino acids long. The trim removed 6 bases at V and 4 bases at J, leaving 18 bases unmatched. Looked up from germline, CDR1 is DFQATT and CDR2 is SNEGSKA (reference sequence). In DNA form, the CDR3 reads TGCAGTGCCGATGATCCGGGACAGGGGAGTATAGGGAATCAGCCCCAGCATTTT. Amino acid sequence: CSADDPGQGSIGNQPQHF.

This clonotype has a handful of counts. A much more abundant neighbour one base away suggests this may be a read error. This chain uses TRBV6-6 with TRBJ1-2; no firm D call. The V gene's germline CDR1 is MNHNY and CDR2 SVGAGI (reference sequence). The V end was cut by 0 bases, the J end by 6 bases, with 11 bases between. The length of the CDR3 is 14 residues. CDR3 residues: CASSYSVGSHGYTF. Here the CDR3 DNA reads TGTGCCAGCAGTTACTCGGTAGGCAGCCATGGCTACACCTTC.

In this sample, this clonotype turned up many times. The genes are TRBV3-1 and TRBJ1-2; unclear D gene. The germline CDR1 and CDR2 sequences are LGHDT and YNNKEL (reference sequence). The CDR3 covers 14 residues. Trimming took 0 bases from V and 4 from J, leaving 9 bases between them. The CDR3 is CASSQEERSYGYTF. CDR3 sequence (DNA): TGTGCCAGCAGCCAAGAAGAACGGAGCTATGGCTACACCTTC.

This clonotype was counted ten times or more. The J gene is TRBJ2-7, the V gene TRBV5-5; TRBD2 matches at 10 bases. The CDR3 runs to 16 residues. Trimming took 0 bases from V and 2 from J; bases not matched to a gene: 5. CDR1 is SGHKS and CDR2 is YYEKEE in the germline V gene (reference sequence). The CDR3 protein is CASSLAPSGGTYEQYF. In DNA form, the CDR3 reads TGTGCCAGCAGCTTGGCCCCTAGCGGGGGTACCTACGAGCAGTACTTC.

This clonotype occurred many times. V and J are TRBV15 and TRBJ2-5; D may be TRBD1 (6 bases). The V end lost 5 bases, the J end lost 4 bases, and 14 bases lay between the germline ends. From germline, CDR1 is LNHNV and CDR2 YYDKDF (reference sequence). The CDR3 spans 14 residues. CDR3 coding DNA: TGTGCCACCAGCCGACCACAGGGTGGAGAGACCCAGTACTTC. Encoded protein: CATSRPQGGETQYF.

The chain uses TRBV6-1 and TRBJ1-2; possible D gene TRBD1, 5 bases. Germline CDR1 reads MNHNS; CDR2 reads SASEGT. Between the trimmed V and J ends, which lost 5 bases and 13 bases, there was a span of 20 bases. The length of the CDR3 is 13 residues. The CDR3 coding sequence is TGTGCCAGCAGTAAAGGGGATCAGGTGTCACCCACCTTC. Translation: CASSKGDQVSPTF.

This chain joins TRBV9 and TRBJ1-4; D ambiguous. The CDR3 spans 12 residues. Per germline, CDR1 SGDLS and CDR2 YYNGEE. Trimming left V 4 bases short and J 7 bases short, with 8 bases between. This CDR3 reads CASSPRREKLFF. The DNA of the CDR3 is TGTGCCAGCAGCCCCCGCCGTGAAAAACTGTTTTTT.

This clonotype was found many times. The V gene is TRBV11-3, the J gene TRBJ2-1; perhaps TRBD1 as D (6 bases). Germline CDR1 SGHNT, CDR2 YENEEA. V lost 1 base and J 5 bases, leaving 9 bases between the germline ends. The CDR3 is 14 residues long. The CDR3 DNA follows: TGTGCCAGCAGCTTAGGGGACACGAACAATGAGCAGTTCTTC. Amino acids: CASSLGDTNNEQFF.

This chain connects TRBV4-1 to TRBJ2-5; 11 nucleotides align to TRBD2. This CDR3 comprises 17 residues. CDR1 is MGHRA and CDR2 is YSYEKL in the germline V gene. The junction had 4 bases not matched to a gene; V was cut back by 0 bases and J by 1 base. CDR3: CASSQDFSGGAQETQYF. DNA for the CDR3: TGCGCCAGCAGCCAAGATTTTAGCGGGGGGGCCCAAGAGACCCAGTACTTC.

In this sample, this clonotype turned up once. This sequence joins TRBV4-3 and TRBJ1-6; TRBD1 is a possible D gene (6 bases). V was clipped by 3 bases and J by 6 bases, with 12 bases between them. This CDR3 is 15 amino acids long. Looked up from germline, CDR1 is LGHNA and CDR2 is YSLEER. CDR3 sequence: CASSQSGERNSPLHF. Here the CDR3 DNA reads TGCGCCAGCAGCCAGTCAGGGGAACGTAATTCACCCCTCCACTTT.

Ten or more counts support this clonotype. The chain carries TRBV28 and TRBJ1-1; 10 positions match TRBD1. This CDR3 is 15 amino acids long. Germline V gene lookup returns CDR1 MDHEN and CDR2 SYDVKM. Losses at the gene ends were 5 bases for V and 5 bases for J; bases not matched to a gene: 8. The CDR3 reads CASSIPTGGLTEAFF. CDR3 sequence (DNA): TGTGCCAGCAGTATACCGACAGGGGGCTTAACTGAAGCTTTCTTT.

Only a few counts were recorded for this clonotype. J is TRBJ2-1 and V is TRBV25-1; 12 bases map to TRBD2. The V gene's germline CDR1 is MGHDK and CDR2 SYGVNS. The CDR3 consists of 15 residues. V was pared by 1 base and J by 13 bases, with 8 bases of the junction left unmatched. The DNA of the CDR3 is TGTGCCAGCAGTGAATCGGCTAGCGGGGGGGCCCGACAGTTCTTC. Protein product: CASSESASGGARQFF.

This clonotype was detected ten times or more. The genes are TRBV2 and TRBJ2-6; possible D gene TRBD2, 6 bases. The CDR3 spans 15 residues. Germline CDR1 is SNHLY and CDR2 is FYNNEI. V lost 3 bases and J lost 4, with 10 bases in between. The CDR3 nucleotides read TGTGCCAGCAGTGAGGAGGGGTTCGGGGCCAACGTCCTGACTTTC. Its protein product is CASSEEGFGANVLTF.

This clonotype was found many times. The V call is TRBV24-1, the J call TRBJ2-5, with D perhaps TRBD1 or TRBD2 (5 bases each). Germline CDR1 KGHDR, CDR2 SFDVKD. This CDR3 is 13 amino acids long. Trimming cost V 9 bases and J 2 bases, with 12 bases left between them. The CDR3 nucleotides are TGTGCCACCCGGGACGCTTATCAAGAGACCCAGTACTTC. This encodes CATRDAYQETQYF.